One and the same sample provided the 8 T cell receptor beta chains below, sequenced in a study of CD8+CD57+ T cells in acquired aplastic anemia. TCR beta VDJ and CDR3 profiling used genomic DNA as template. TCRdb re-analysed the reads in MiXCR, keeping a single row per CDR3 protein. Of about 200,000 distinct CDR3 sequences in the sample, less than 75% were seen once. Flow cytometry had shown expanded CD8+CD57+ cells in the patients chosen for sequencing. The sequenced material came from sorted CD4+, CD8+, or CD8+CD57+ T cells (not recorded which) from PBMCs. The receptor source for this set is a human donor with aplastic anemia.

This clonotype was counted between two and nine times. The genes are TRBV28 and TRBJ2-3; D perhaps matches TRBD2 (5 bases). Trimming shortened V by 6 bases and J by 3 bases, and 19 bases separated the two germline ends. CDR3 length: 16 amino acids. Per the germline V gene, CDR1 is MDHEN and CDR2 is SYDVKM. CDR3 amino acids: CASSLEEAMGTDTQYF. The CDR3 DNA sequence: TGTGCCAGCAGCCTAGAGGAGGCTATGGGTACAGATACGCAGTATTTT.

The gene calls are TRBV25-1 and TRBJ2-7, with 8 bases fitting TRBD1. With 4 bases clipped from V and 2 bases from J, the junction kept 7 bases outside the gene matches. CDR3 size: 15 residues. Germline values: CDR1 MGHDK, CDR2 SYGVNS. The CDR3 bases are TGTGCCAGCAGTGGGGGATACAGGGGGACCTACGAGCAGTACTTC. This sequence encodes CASSGGYRGTYEQYF.

This clonotype was seen a handful of times. V and J are TRBV6-4 and TRBJ2-2, with unresolved D. The germline V gene has CDR1 MRHNA and CDR2 SNTAGT. This CDR3 spans 13 amino acids. The V end lost 6 bases, the J end lost 1 base, and 6 bases lay between the germline ends. The CDR3: CASREQNTGELFF. The CDR3 region has the DNA TGTGCCAGCAGAGAGCAGAACACCGGGGAGCTGTTTTTT.

The V call is TRBV15, the J call TRBJ2-4; 9 bases fit TRBD1. Germline CDR1 reads LNHNV; CDR2 reads YYDKDF (reference sequence). CDR3 size: 16 residues. Germline trimming cut 3 bases from V and 1 base from J; bases unmatched to any gene: 4. The CDR3, as DNA: TGTGCCACCAGCAGGGGGGACAGGGTGGCCAAAAACATTCAGTACTTC. Amino acid sequence: CATSRGDRVAKNIQYF.

The rearrangement joins TRBV5-1 to TRBJ1-2; 7 bases are a match to TRBD1. This CDR3 comprises 13 residues. Germline values: CDR1 SGHRS, CDR2 YFSETQ. V trimming: 0 bases; J trimming: 11 bases; junction bases outside the gene matches: 7. CDR3 residues: CASSLGQGTGYTF. Here the CDR3 DNA reads TGCGCCAGCAGCTTGGGACAGGGAACGGGTTACACCTTC.

In its sample, this clonotype was seen once. The J gene is TRBJ2-5, the V gene TRBV20-1; D unclear. V was pared by 3 bases and J by 5 bases, with 10 bases between. This CDR3 spans 12 amino acids. In germline, CDR1 is DFQATT, CDR2 SNEGSKA (reference sequence). Here the CDR3 DNA reads TGCAGTGCTAGTCCCCTCTTGGAGACCCAGTACTTC. This sequence encodes CSASPLLETQYF.

This clonotype appeared many times. This chain joins TRBV7-9 and TRBJ2-5; D remains ambiguous. The V and J ends lost 4 bases and 1 base respectively, with 7 bases between them. CDR1 and CDR2 (germline): SEHNR, FQNEAQ (reference sequence). This CDR3 is built from 13 residues. DNA of the CDR3: TGTGCCAGCAGCTGGTCAGTCCAAGAGACCCAGTACTTC. Its protein is CASSWSVQETQYF.

The gene calls are TRBV10-3 and TRBJ2-2; D unresolved. V lost 10 bases and J 4 bases, leaving 10 bases between the germline ends. CDR3 length: 12 residues. Per the germline V gene, CDR1 is ENHRY and CDR2 is SYGVKD. The CDR3 coding sequence is TGTGCCACCTCATATGGCACCGGGGAGCTGTTTTTT. Its translation: CATSYGTGELFF.